This TCR beta chain originates from a study of OX40 agonist ivuxolimab in advanced cancers. The germline V and J ends were trimmed by 4 bases and 7 bases, with 18 bases remaining between them. Germline CDR1 is SGHRS and CDR2 is YFSETQ. The CDR3 consists of 15 residues. Only one count was recorded for this clone. The protocol was immunoSEQ multiplex PCR, while the TCRdb copy is restricted to in-frame clones and leaves out a portion. The top ten hold almost 1.5% of the sample, which has more than 90,000 clones, roughly 80% seen once. The sequences come from CD4+ or CD8+ T cells sorted from blood, collected in a trial of the OX40 agonist ivuxolimab. The chain employs TRBV5-1 and TRBJ2-1; D is perhaps TRBD2 (6 bases). The TCR comes from an adult with an advanced solid tumor such as melanoma, head and neck, liver or kidney cancer. The CDR3 DNA follows: TGCGCCAGCAGCCAGTTGGAAGCTCGGGGGAATGAGCAGTTCTTC. Its translation: CASSQLEARGNEQFF.